This T cell receptor (beta chain) was retrieved from a study of blood T cell repertoires in COVID-19. Across the whole study: The United States, Italy and Spain provided the acute and convalescent COVID-19 samples.

Method: immunoSEQ multiplex PCR; TCRdb's copy keeps in-frame clones and lacks some. The sample has hundreds of thousands of clones, approximately 90% seen once. The sequence came from a man aged 55 to 70 with COVID-19, enrolled during active disease. Specimen: peripheral blood.

The CDR3 loop is CASSPSYEQYF. The CDR3 DNA follows: TGCGCCAGCAGCCCTTCCTACGAGCAGTACTTC. The chain has TRBV5-1 and TRBJ2-7; no firm D call. Germline assignment: CDR1 SGHRS and CDR2 YFSETQ. This CDR3 comprises 11 residues. The V and J ends lost 4 bases and 1 base respectively, with 3 bases between them.